This TCR beta chain was identified in a study of cytomegalovirus exposure and HLA in healthy donors. Germline V gene sequence: CDR1 MGHRA, CDR2 YSYEKL. The CDR3 runs to 15 residues. V dropped 0 bases and J dropped 3; count of bases not matched to a gene: 5. General study points: Overall, about 160 TCR beta chains were annotated as cytomegalovirus-associated. CMV serostatus was the only recorded immune exposure for donors.

13 Jbeta primers and 60 Vbeta primers were used for the PCR. Generated by immunoSEQ multiplex PCR, the TCRdb table keeps only in-frame clones and is missing some. This table holds around 150,000 clones, 70% to 80% found once. In its sample, this clone was seen a few times. Antigen: not known. The receptor comes from a man under 40 in good health and CMV-seronegative. Sequenced sample: PBMCs. This chain links TRBV4-1 with TRBJ2-7; TRBD2 matches at 7 bases. The CDR3 DNA follows: TGCGCCAGCAGCCAAGAAGAGGGGAGGGACTACGAGCAGTACTTC. It translates to CASSQEEGRDYEQYF.